The T cell receptor beta chain described here comes from a study of blood T cell repertoires in COVID-19. Study as a whole: Researchers got acute and convalescent COVID-19 samples from the United States, Italy and Spain. T cells, B-cell-depleted T cells, or PBMCs provided the cDNA or gDNA that served as material.

This clone was seen a handful of times. Original processing methods: Reference gene primer amplification gave estimated nucleated cell counts. Assay: immunoSEQ multiplex PCR; the TCRdb copy retains only in-frame clones and omits some. That table is the source of V, J and clone size, and D and trimming were worked out from the DNA. The sample includes roughly 170,000 clones, 74% of them seen just once. Losses at the gene ends were 8 bases for V and 6 bases for J; bases not matched to a gene: 5. Looked up from germline, CDR1 is MNHEY and CDR2 is SVGAGI. This CDR3 region has 13 residues. Sample: peripheral blood. The genes are TRBV6-5 and TRBJ2-1; 9 nucleotides line up with TRBD2. The receptor's source is a woman aged 80 or over with acute or convalescent COVID-19. DNA of the CDR3: TGTGCCAGCTACGCGCGGGGGGGCAATGAGCAGTTCTTC. This codes for CASYARGGNEQFF.